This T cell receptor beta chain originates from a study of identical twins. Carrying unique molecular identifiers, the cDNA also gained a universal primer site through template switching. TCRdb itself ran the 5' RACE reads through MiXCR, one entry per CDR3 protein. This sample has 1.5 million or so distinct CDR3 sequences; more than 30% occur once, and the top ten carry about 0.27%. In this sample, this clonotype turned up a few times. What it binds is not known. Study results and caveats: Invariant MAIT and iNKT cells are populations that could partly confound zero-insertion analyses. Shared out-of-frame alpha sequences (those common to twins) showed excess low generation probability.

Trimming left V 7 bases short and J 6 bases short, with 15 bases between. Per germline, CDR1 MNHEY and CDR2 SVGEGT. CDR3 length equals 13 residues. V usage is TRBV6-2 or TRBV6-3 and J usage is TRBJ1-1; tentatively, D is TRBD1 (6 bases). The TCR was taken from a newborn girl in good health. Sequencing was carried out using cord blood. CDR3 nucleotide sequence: TGTGCCAGCACCCAAGGGGGTATTCCTGAAGCTTTCTTT. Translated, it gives CASTQGGIPEAFF.